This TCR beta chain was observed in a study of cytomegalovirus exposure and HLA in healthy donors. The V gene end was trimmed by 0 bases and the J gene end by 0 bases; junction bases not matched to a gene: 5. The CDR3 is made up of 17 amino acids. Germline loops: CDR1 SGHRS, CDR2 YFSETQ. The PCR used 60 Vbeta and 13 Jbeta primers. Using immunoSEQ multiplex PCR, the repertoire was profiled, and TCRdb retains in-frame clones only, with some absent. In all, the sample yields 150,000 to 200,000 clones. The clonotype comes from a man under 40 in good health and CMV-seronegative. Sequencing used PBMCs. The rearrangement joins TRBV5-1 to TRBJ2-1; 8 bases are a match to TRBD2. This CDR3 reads CASSLVPSGSSYNEQFF. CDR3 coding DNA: TGCGCCAGCAGCTTGGTACCGAGCGGGAGCTCCTACAATGAGCAGTTCTTC.